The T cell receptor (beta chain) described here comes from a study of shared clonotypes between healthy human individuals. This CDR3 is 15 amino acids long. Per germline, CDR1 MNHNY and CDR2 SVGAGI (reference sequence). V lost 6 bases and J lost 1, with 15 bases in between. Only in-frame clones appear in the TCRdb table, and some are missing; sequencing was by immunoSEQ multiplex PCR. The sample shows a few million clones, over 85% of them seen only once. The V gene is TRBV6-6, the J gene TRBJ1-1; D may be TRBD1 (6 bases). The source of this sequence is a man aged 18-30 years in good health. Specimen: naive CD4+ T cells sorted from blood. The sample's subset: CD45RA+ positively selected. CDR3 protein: CASSRAGAGNTEAFF. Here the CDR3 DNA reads TGTGCCAGCAGCCGCGCAGGGGCTGGGAACACTGAAGCTTTCTTT.